Given below is one T cell receptor (beta chain) in context. For every subset, genomic DNA was evenly distributed across several immunoSEQ plates. Produced via immunoSEQ multiplex PCR; TCRdb's table is partial and in-frame only. The table shows about 820,000 clones, with 92% occurring only once. Terminally differentiated effector memory CD45RA+ cells were left out of the naive CD8 fraction, which was CD45RO-negative and positively selected for CCR7. This entry is derived from a study of shared clonotypes between healthy human individuals. Study context: Contributing individuals were a couple of females and three males aged 18 to 49.

Germline CDR1 is SQVTM and CDR2 is ANQGSEA. This CDR3 is built from 13 residues. V lost 6 bases and J lost 7; bases outside the gene matches: 9. J is TRBJ1-3 and V is TRBV29-1, with 7 positions matching TRBD1. This clonotype was obtained from a young man in good health. Sequences were obtained from naive CD8+ T cells sorted from blood. The CDR3 loop reads CSVTGKLWNTIYF. CDR3 DNA: TGCAGCGTGACAGGGAAATTGTGGAACACCATATATTTT.